This T cell receptor (beta chain) was sequenced for a study of blood T cell repertoires in COVID-19. The wider study: COVID-19 samples collected from the United States, Italy and Spain covered acute and convalescent phases. From T cells, B-cell-depleted T cells, or PBMCs came the material, which was cDNA or gDNA.

As handled by the study authors: Reference gene primer amplification yielded estimated nucleated cell counts. Produced via immunoSEQ multiplex PCR; TCRdb's table is partial and in-frame only. V and J calls plus clone size are reproduced from that table; the DNA served to infer D and trimming. This table holds 300,000 to 500,000 clones, around 87% found once. Germline V gene data show CDR1 as MNHEY and CDR2 as SVGAGI. The V end lost 2 bases, the J end lost 5 bases, and 16 bases lay between the germline ends. This CDR3 has 15 amino acids. In assigning cohorts, the study relied on participant-reported clinical history.

This TCR came from a woman aged 25-40 years with acute COVID-19. This chain joins TRBV6-5 and TRBJ2-7; a possible D gene is TRBD2 (6 bases). Source material: PBMCs or T cells enriched from blood (not recorded which). The CDR3 DNA reads as TGTGCCAGCAGTTACGGCAGGGAGGATGGGGACGAGCAGTACTTC. It codes for CASSYGREDGDEQYF.